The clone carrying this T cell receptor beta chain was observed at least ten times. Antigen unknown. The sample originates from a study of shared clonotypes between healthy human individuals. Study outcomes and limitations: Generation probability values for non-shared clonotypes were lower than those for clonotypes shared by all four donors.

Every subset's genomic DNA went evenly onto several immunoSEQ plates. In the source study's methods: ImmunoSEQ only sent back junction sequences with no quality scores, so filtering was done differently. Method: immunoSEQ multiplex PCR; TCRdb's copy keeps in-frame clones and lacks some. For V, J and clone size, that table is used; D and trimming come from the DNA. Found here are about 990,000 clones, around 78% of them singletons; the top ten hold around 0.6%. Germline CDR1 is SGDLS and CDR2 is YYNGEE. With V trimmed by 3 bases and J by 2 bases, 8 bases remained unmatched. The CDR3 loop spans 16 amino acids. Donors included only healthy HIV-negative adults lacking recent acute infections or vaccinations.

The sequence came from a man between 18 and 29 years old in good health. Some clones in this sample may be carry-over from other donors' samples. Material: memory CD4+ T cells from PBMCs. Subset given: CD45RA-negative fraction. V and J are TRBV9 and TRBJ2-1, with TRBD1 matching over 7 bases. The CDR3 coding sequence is TGTGCCAGCAGCGCGCACAGGGGAAGAGCCTACAATGAGCAGTTCTTC. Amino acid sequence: CASSAHRGRAYNEQFF.